This T cell receptor (beta chain) was recovered during a study of molecular identifiers for immune sequencing clone quantification. About the study: Four portions were sequenced after RNA from roughly 18,000 or 92,000 naive CD8 cells was split five ways in replicates.

The V end was cut by 0 bases, the J end by 4 bases, with 13 bases between. The CDR3 is 15 residues long. The germline V gene has CDR1 MNHEY and CDR2 SMNVEV (reference sequence). Sorted inputs of about 17,000 to 1,100,000 cells, with 10%, 30% or 50% RNA, yielded naive CD8 libraries. Each CDR3 protein is one row after TCRdb ran MiXCR on the PCR reads. The repertoire consists of roughly 630,000 distinct CDR3 sequences, with about 25% occurring once and the leading ten covering about 0.84%. This sequence was found in a human donor in good health. Some libraries in this study had Jurkat cell RNA spiked in. The sample was naive CD8+ T cells from blood, with Jurkat cell RNA spiked in. Subset defined: FACS-sorted CD8+CD4-CCR7+CD45RA+ naive T cells. The V gene is TRBV27, the J gene TRBJ2-7, with D hard to call. The CDR3 here is CASSLSGDGPYEQYF. The CDR3 region has the DNA TGTGCCAGCAGTTTATCAGGCGACGGCCCTTACGAGCAGTACTTC.